This T cell receptor beta chain originates from a study of patients and donors after allogeneic stem cell transplantation. Germline assignment: CDR1 MGHRA and CDR2 YSYEKL. This CDR3 has 14 residues. Trimming took off 1 base at V and 6 bases at J, with 10 bases between the two ends. TCRdb redid the calling of the RT-PCR reads with MiXCR, one entry per CDR3 protein. The data contain roughly 940,000 distinct CDR3 sequences, roughly 18% of them singletons. This chain connects TRBV4-1 to TRBJ1-5; no reliable D call. This TCR was recovered from a human donor who was either an allogeneic HSCT recipient or a stem cell or donor lymphocyte infusion donor (not recorded which). It is not recorded whose cells these are; they may come from a transplant donor. The sequenced sample was blood, either unsorted or a sorted T cell fraction (not recorded which). In DNA, the CDR3 is TGCGCCAGCAGCCAAGCCTGGCCGGGTCAGCCCCAGCATTTT. Protein product: CASSQAWPGQPQHF.